The 3 T cell receptor beta chains in this list originate from one sample, sequenced in a study of blood T cell dynamics during melanoma immunotherapy. Time point described: pre-treatment baseline. Libraries were prepared by immunoSEQ multiplex PCR; TCRdb keeps only in-frame clonotypes and omits some of them. The sample contains approximately 11,000 clones, roughly 80% of which appear only once. The starting material was blood, obtained from a patient treated with checkpoint blockade. Receptor source: a human donor with melanoma.

Only one count was recorded for this clone. The chain recombines TRBV7-9 with TRBJ2-3; the D call may be TRBD1 or TRBD2 (6 bases each). The germline V gene encodes CDR1 SEHNR and CDR2 FQNEAQ (reference sequence). The CDR3 covers 15 residues. With 6 bases removed from V and 3 bases from J, the gap between germline ends came to 16 bases. For the CDR3, the DNA is TGTGCCAGCAGTCCAACAGGAGGGGGTACAGATACGCAGTATTTT. It translates to CASSPTGGGTDTQYF.

This clone is labeled large (0.1 to 1%). This chain joins TRBV15 and TRBJ1-4; D is uncertain. Trimming removed 2 bases at V and 7 bases at J, with 11 bases between. The CDR3 loop spans 14 amino acids. Germline V gene data show CDR1 as LNHNV and CDR2 as YYDKDF (reference sequence). The CDR3 nucleotides read TGTGCCACCAGCAGAAACCCAGGAGGTGAAAAACTGTTTTTT. It encodes CATSRNPGGEKLFF.

The chain uses TRBV18 and TRBJ1-2; TRBD1 is a possible D gene (5 bases). The V and J ends lost 6 bases and 7 bases respectively, with 24 bases between them. The CDR3 contains 16 residues. Germline loops: CDR1 KGHSH, CDR2 LQKENI. CDR3 DNA: TGTGCCAGCTCCCCCAGGACGGGGGACGAGATGAGTGGCTACACCTTC. Its protein is CASSPRTGDEMSGYTF.